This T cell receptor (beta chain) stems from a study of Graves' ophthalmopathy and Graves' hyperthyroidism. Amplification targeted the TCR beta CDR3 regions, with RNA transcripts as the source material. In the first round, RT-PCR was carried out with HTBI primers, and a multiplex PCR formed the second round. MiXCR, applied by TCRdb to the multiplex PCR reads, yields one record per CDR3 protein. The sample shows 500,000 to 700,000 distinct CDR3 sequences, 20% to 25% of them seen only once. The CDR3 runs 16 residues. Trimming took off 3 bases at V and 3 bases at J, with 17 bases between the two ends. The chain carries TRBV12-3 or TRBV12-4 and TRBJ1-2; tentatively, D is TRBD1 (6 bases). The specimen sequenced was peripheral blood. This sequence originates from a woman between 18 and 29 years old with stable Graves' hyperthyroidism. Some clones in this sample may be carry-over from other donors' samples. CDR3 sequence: CASSLYRDVADYGYTF. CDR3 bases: TGTGCCAGCAGTTTGTACAGGGACGTTGCGGACTATGGCTACACCTTC.